These 12 T cell receptor beta chains came from one sample sequenced in a study of regulatory T cells in long-lasting Graves disease. Researchers made TCR beta libraries by using iRepertoire HTBI primers and running Arm-PCR on CDR3 regions. TCRdb called the multiplex PCR reads again in MiXCR, with one record for every CDR3 protein. The table has around 460,000 distinct CDR3 sequences, less than 25% seen once. Time point noted: persistent/refractory GD, antithyroid drugs over 5 years with positive TRAb. TCR sequences were obtained from RNA taken from PBMCs. Sequenced here: peripheral blood mononuclear cells (PBMCs), sampled when the disease was refractory, from a patient treated with antithyroid drugs. These receptors were collected from a female donor with Graves disease.

The chain couples TRBV6-1 to TRBJ1-5; D is uncertain. Trimming stripped 6 bases from V and 0 bases from J, with 15 bases between. This CDR3 contains 16 residues. CDR1 MNHNS and CDR2 SASEGT come from the germline V gene. In nucleotides, the CDR3 is TGTGCCAGCAGCCCGACCTTACTCGTTAGCAATCAGCCCCAGCATTTT. Translating it yields CASSPTLLVSNQPQHF.

The chain carries TRBV27 and TRBJ2-7; D is unclear. The CDR3 has 13 residues. The V gene's germline CDR1 is MNHEY and CDR2 SMNVEV (reference sequence). V lost 3 bases and J lost 7, with 13 bases in between. The CDR3 spells CASSFTTLEEQYF. CDR3 DNA sequence: TGTGCCAGCAGTTTCACCACCCTGGAGGAGCAGTACTTC.

Concerning this clonotype itself: This clone may be a read error of a much larger clone one base away. Lacking the conserved final phenylalanine or tryptophan, this CDR3 likely reflects a read error. The V call is TRBV11-1, the J call TRBJ1-1; 7 bases agree with TRBD1. Germline lookup yields CDR1 SGHAT and CDR2 FQDESV (reference sequence). The CDR3 loop spans 12 amino acids. The V gene end was trimmed by 5 bases and the J gene end by 7 bases; junction bases not matched to a gene: 4. The CDR3 region is CASSLDRVEAFS. CDR3 DNA sequence: TGTGCCAGCAGCCTCGACAGGGTTGAAGCTTTCTCT.

This clonotype occurred many times. J is TRBJ1-5 and V is TRBV12-3 or TRBV12-4, with 7 nucleotides matching TRBD1. There are 16 residues in the CDR3. Trimming at V came to 4 bases and at J to 6 bases, leaving 12 bases not matched to a gene. The CDR3 DNA reads as TGTGCCAGCAGTTCAACAGACAGGGCAAAGGGTCAGCCCCAGCATTTT. It yields the protein CASSSTDRAKGQPQHF.

This chain joins TRBV30 and TRBJ1-1, with 9 nucleotides matching TRBD1. The CDR3 consists of 13 residues. The J segment lost 4 bases and the V segment lost 2 bases, leaving 2 bases of the junction unmatched. CDR1 GTSNPN and CDR2 SVGIG come from the germline V gene (reference sequence). The CDR3: CAWSQDRGTEAFF. The CDR3 nucleotides read TGTGCCTGGAGTCAGGACAGGGGCACTGAAGCTTTCTTT. Drawing the rest from reference TRBV30 and TRBJ1-1, the complete variable domain is SQTIHQWPATLVQPVGSPLSLECTVEGTSNPNLYWYRQAAGRGLQLLFYSVGIGQISSEVPQNLSASRPQDRQFILSSKKLLLSDSGFYLCAWSQDRGTEAFFGQGTRLTVV.

This clonotype occurred many times. The rearrangement links TRBV10-3 to TRBJ1-5; a weak D match, TRBD1 (5 bases). The CDR3 totals 13 residues. The germline gives CDR1 ENHRY, CDR2 SYGVKD. Trimming took off 6 bases at V and 9 bases at J, with 15 bases between the two ends. The CDR3 DNA follows: TGTGCCATCAGGGATGACAGTCATCTGCCCCAGCATTTT. It encodes CAIRDDSHLPQHF.

This clonotype was observed a single time. V usage is TRBV20-1 and J usage is TRBJ2-3, with D perhaps TRBD1 (5 bases). Per the germline V gene, CDR1 is DFQATT and CDR2 is SNEGSKA (reference sequence). The CDR3 is 14 amino acids. The V gene lost 5 bases and the J gene lost 1 base, with 13 bases spanning the gap. The CDR3 loop reads CSAPRQPRTDTQYF. The CDR3 DNA reads as TGCAGTGCTCCGCGACAGCCTCGCACAGATACGCAGTATTTT.

The J gene is TRBJ2-2, the V gene TRBV11-2; D not certain. The CDR3 is 14 residues long. Between the trimmed V and J ends, which lost 6 bases and 5 bases, there was a span of 13 bases. The germline V gene has CDR1 SGHAT and CDR2 FQNNGV. The CDR3 protein is CASSFFAETGELFF. The CDR3 DNA sequence: TGTGCCAGCAGTTTTTTCGCCGAGACCGGGGAGCTGTTTTTT.

The sample holds many counts of this clonotype. The chain uses TRBV11-2 and TRBJ1-4, with TRBD1 identical over 8 bases. V lost 4 bases and J lost 9; bases outside the gene matches: 4. Germline-derived CDR1 and CDR2 are SGHAT and FQNNGV. The CDR3 is made up of 13 amino acids. The CDR3 DNA reads TGTGCCAGCAGCTCCGGGACAGGAAAAAAACTGTTTTTT. It is translated as CASSSGTGKKLFF.

This clonotype was seen only a few times. The chain couples TRBV5-1 to TRBJ1-2; D uncertain. Germline CDR1 reads SGHRS; CDR2 reads YFSETQ. Trimming took off 7 bases at V and 8 bases at J, with 15 bases between the two ends. This CDR3 region has 12 residues. Here the CDR3 reads CASSDAIRGYTF. The CDR3 DNA follows: TGCGCCAGCTCGGACGCCATTAGGGGCTACACCTTC.

This clonotype was observed many times. The rearrangement joins TRBV20-1 to TRBJ1-1; weak D call: TRBD1 (5 bases). The CDR3 covers 15 residues. With 3 bases removed from V and 5 bases from J, the gap between germline ends came to 19 bases. Germline values: CDR1 DFQATT, CDR2 SNEGSKA (reference sequence). Here the CDR3 DNA reads TGCAGTGCTAGTGAGGGGTCAACAGGTAGGACTGAAGCTTTCTTT. Protein sequence: CSASEGSTGRTEAFF.

This clonotype was observed many times. J is TRBJ2-4 and V is TRBV12-3 or TRBV12-4; maybe TRBD1 (6 bases). The CDR3 spans 11 residues. V lost 6 bases, J lost 9 bases, and 9 bases lay in between. The CDR3 sequence is CASSVGGIQYF. CDR3 sequence (DNA): TGTGCCAGCAGCGTAGGGGGCATTCAGTACTTC.